This T cell receptor (beta chain) came from a study of identical twins' blood T cells. A previously described protocol, modified, built RNA-based TCR cDNA libraries. Per the study methods: Per-library CDR3 reads ranged about 2 to 3.6 million; clonotypes, ~95,000 to ~500,000. TCRdb re-called the 5' RACE reads through MiXCR, storing one row per CDR3 protein. The V and J calls here are based on TCRdb, not the publication. Found here are 300,000 to 400,000 distinct CDR3 sequences, under 30% of them singletons; the top ten hold around 5.6%. Study findings and constraints: Shared environment remains a possible cause of twin similarity. Twins reportedly had markedly more similar V usage than unrelated donors, even among out-of-frame TCRbeta clonotypes.

The table lists this clonotype with many counts. Antigen specificity is unknown. Sample: PBMCs. This sequence was found in a woman between 18 and 55 years old in good health.

CDR3: CASSLYGEEAFF. CDR3 in DNA: TGTGCCAGCAGCTTATACGGCGAGGAGGCTTTCTTT. This chain joins TRBV7-2 and TRBJ1-1, with D unresolved. CDR3 length: 12 residues. Between the trimmed V and J ends, which lost 2 bases and 11 bases, there was a span of 12 bases. Per germline, CDR1 SGHTA and CDR2 FQGNSA.